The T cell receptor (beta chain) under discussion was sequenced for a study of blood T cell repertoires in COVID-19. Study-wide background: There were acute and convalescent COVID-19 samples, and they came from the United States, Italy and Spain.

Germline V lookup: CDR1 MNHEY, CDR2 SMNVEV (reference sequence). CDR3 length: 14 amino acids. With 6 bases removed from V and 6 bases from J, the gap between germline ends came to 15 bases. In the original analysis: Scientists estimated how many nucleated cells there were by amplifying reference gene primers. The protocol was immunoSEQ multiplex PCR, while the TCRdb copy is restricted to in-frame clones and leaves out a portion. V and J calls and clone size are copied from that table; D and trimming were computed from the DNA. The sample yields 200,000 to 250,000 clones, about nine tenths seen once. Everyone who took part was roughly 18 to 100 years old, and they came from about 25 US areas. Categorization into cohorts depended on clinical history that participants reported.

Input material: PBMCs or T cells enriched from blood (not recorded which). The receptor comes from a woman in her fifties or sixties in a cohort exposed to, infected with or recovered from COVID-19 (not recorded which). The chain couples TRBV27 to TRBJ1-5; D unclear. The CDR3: CASRPNLGGQPQHF. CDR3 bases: TGTGCCAGCAGACCAAACCTCGGCGGTCAGCCCCAGCATTTT.